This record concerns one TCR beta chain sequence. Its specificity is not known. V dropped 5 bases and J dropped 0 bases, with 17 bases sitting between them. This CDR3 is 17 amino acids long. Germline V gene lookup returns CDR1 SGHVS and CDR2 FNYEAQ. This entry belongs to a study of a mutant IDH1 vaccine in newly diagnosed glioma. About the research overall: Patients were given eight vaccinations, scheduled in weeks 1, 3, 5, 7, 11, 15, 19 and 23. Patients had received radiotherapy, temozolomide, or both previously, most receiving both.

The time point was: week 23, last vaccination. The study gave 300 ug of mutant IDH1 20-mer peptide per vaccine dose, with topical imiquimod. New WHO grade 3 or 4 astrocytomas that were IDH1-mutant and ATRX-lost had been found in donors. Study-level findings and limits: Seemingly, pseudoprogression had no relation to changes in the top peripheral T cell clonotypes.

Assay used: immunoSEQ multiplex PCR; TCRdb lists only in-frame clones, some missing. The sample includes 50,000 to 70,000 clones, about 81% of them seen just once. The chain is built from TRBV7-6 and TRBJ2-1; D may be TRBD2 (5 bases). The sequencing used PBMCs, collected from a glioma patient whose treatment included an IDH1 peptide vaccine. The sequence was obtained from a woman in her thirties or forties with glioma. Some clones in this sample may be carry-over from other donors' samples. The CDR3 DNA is TGTGCCAGCAGCCTTTGGGAAAGGGAGAGCTCCTACAATGAGCAGTTCTTC. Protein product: CASSLWERESSYNEQFF.